This T cell receptor (beta chain) was found in a study of blood T cell repertoires in COVID-19. At the level of the study: Both acute and convalescent COVID-19 samples were obtained from the United States, Italy and Spain. The analysed material was cDNA or gDNA that came from T cells, B-cell-depleted T cells, or PBMCs.

Shortly before study entry, within 2 weeks, exposed participants had met a COVID-19 case. Original data processing: Amplification of reference gene primers provided the estimated nucleated cell counts. TCRdb's table, derived via immunoSEQ multiplex PCR, lists solely in-frame clones and lacks some. V and J calls and clone size are given by that table; D and trimming were obtained from the DNA. The sample lists 350,000 to 500,000 clones, roughly 90% occurring once. V was shortened by 0 bases and J by 7 bases, with 11 bases between the two germline ends. Germline CDR1 is SGHNT and CDR2 is YYREEE (reference sequence). This CDR3 is 13 amino acids long.

The material sequenced was PBMCs or T cells enriched from blood (not recorded which). J is TRBJ2-7 and V is TRBV5-4; perhaps TRBD2 as D (6 bases). This TCR derives from a woman between 18 and 29 years old who had been exposed to COVID-19. The CDR3: CASSLDGGLEQYF. Here the CDR3 DNA reads TGTGCCAGCAGCTTGGATGGGGGGTTGGAGCAGTACTTC.